This passage covers 31 T cell receptor beta chains from one sample sequenced in a study of T cells in localized non-small cell lung cancer. Libraries were prepared by immunoSEQ multiplex PCR; TCRdb keeps only in-frame clonotypes and omits some of them. The sample has about 25,000 clones; roughly 90% are singletons. The material was peripheral blood, obtained before any cancer treatment. Source of these receptors: a female donor older than 55 with stage I lung adenocarcinoma.

V gene TRBV18 combines with J gene TRBJ1-3, with unresolved D. This CDR3 spans 16 amino acids. The V end lost 4 bases, the J end lost 2 bases, and 15 bases lay between the germline ends. CDR1 KGHSH and CDR2 LQKENI come from the germline V gene. In DNA form, the CDR3 reads TGTGCCAGCTCACTAAACCCGGGAGCGGCTGGAAACACCATATATTTT. Its translation: CASSLNPGAAGNTIYF.

The V call is TRBV30, the J call TRBJ2-1, with D uncertain. V was shortened by 0 bases and J by 9 bases, with 6 bases between the two germline ends. CDR3 length equals 11 residues. Germline V gives CDR1 GTSNPN, CDR2 SVGIG (reference sequence). CDR3 region: CAWSVRGEQFF. DNA for the CDR3: TGTGCCTGGAGTGTACGAGGTGAGCAGTTCTTC.

This clone showed up just once. The chain links TRBV4-1 to TRBJ2-7, with no clear D. Looked up from germline, CDR1 is MGHRA and CDR2 is YSYEKL. CDR3 size: 13 residues. Trimming took off 3 bases at V and 4 bases at J, with 10 bases between the two ends. The CDR3 spells CASSQASGYEQYF. The CDR3, as DNA: TGCGCCAGCAGCCAGGCCAGTGGATACGAGCAGTACTTC.

The V gene is TRBV9, the J gene TRBJ1-1; possibly TRBD1 for D (5 bases). The CDR3 is made up of 16 amino acids. V was pared by 4 bases and J by 4 bases, with 20 bases between. CDR1 is SGDLS, CDR2 YYNGEE, per germline. Here the CDR3 reads CASSPRPGTTRTEAFF. CDR3 coding DNA: TGTGCCAGCAGCCCCCGGCCAGGGACGACGCGCACTGAAGCTTTCTTT.

The count of this clone is one. The chain uses TRBV5-4 and TRBJ1-3; possible D gene TRBD1, 6 bases. V lost 4 bases and J lost 4, with 18 bases in between. CDR3 length equals 16 residues. Germline V gene lookup returns CDR1 SGHNT and CDR2 YYREEE (reference sequence). The CDR3 protein is CASSPGRGADGNTIYF. The CDR3, as DNA: TGTGCCAGCAGCCCTGGTAGGGGGGCGGACGGAAACACCATATATTTT. Filled out from reference TRBV5-4 and TRBJ1-3, the complete variable domain reads ETGVTQSPTHLIKTRGQQVTLRCSSQSGHNTVSWYQQALGQGPQFIFQYYREEENGRGNFPPRFSGLQFPNYSSELNVNALELDDSALYLCASSPGRGADGNTIYFGEGSWLTVV.

The CDR3 DNA reads as TGTGCCTGGAGTTCTGGGACAGGGGATGGCTACACCTTC. This translates into CAWSSGTGDGYTF. The chain is built from TRBV30 and TRBJ1-2; 10 bases fit TRBD1. Trimming cost V 2 bases and J 6 bases; bases outside gene matches: 3. The germline V gene encodes CDR1 GTSNPN and CDR2 SVGIG (reference sequence). The CDR3 spans 13 residues.

V and J are TRBV2 and TRBJ2-5; D may be TRBD1 or TRBD2 (5 bases each). The DNA end favors TRBJ2-7, so the J call may be wrong. CDR1 and CDR2 (germline): SNHLY, FYNNEI. The CDR3 sequence is 13 residues long. The CDR3 spells CASSGDGTYEQYF. The CDR3 region has the DNA TGTGCCAGCAGTGGGGACGGAACCTACGAGCAGTACTTC.

Of note for this clone: Mismatch with germline at one junction end may stem from a read error. This sequence joins TRBV7-2 and TRBJ2-5, with TRBD1 as a possible D gene (5 bases). The CDR3 sequence is 13 residues long. Germline loops: CDR1 SGHTA, CDR2 FQGNSA. The CDR3 bases are TGTGCCAGCAGGACAGCTTACCAAGGGACCCAGTACTTC. Protein: CASRTAYQGTQYF.

The CDR3 sequence is CASNRRGSGNTIYF. The CDR3 region has the DNA TGTGCCAGTAACCGAAGGGGGTCGGGAAACACCATATATTTT. This chain joins TRBV19 and TRBJ1-3; possibly TRBD1 for D (6 bases). Trimming stripped 7 bases from V and 4 bases from J, with 14 bases between. Germline V gene data show CDR1 as LNHDA and CDR2 as SQIVND (reference sequence). CDR3 length equals 14 residues.

The chain is built from TRBV30 and TRBJ1-2, with D unresolved. Germline CDR1 is GTSNPN and CDR2 is SVGIG (reference sequence). The CDR3 is 12 residues long. Trimming removed 1 base from V and 6 bases from J, with 9 bases in between. CDR3 residues: CAWSGGPNGYTF. In nucleotides, the CDR3 is TGTGCCTGGAGTGGAGGACCGAATGGCTACACCTTC.

The J gene is TRBJ1-1, the V gene TRBV10-3; D gene uncertain. From germline, CDR1 is ENHRY and CDR2 SYGVKD. There are 14 residues in the CDR3. V dropped 3 bases and J dropped 2 bases, with 10 bases sitting between them. CDR3 residues: CAISDGTANTEAFF. CDR3 in DNA: TGTGCCATCAGTGACGGAACAGCCAACACTGAAGCTTTCTTT.

The chain is built from TRBV5-6 and TRBJ2-7; no firm D call. This CDR3 contains 12 residues. The ends were cut back, 0 bases at V and 3 bases at J, with 4 bases in the middle. The V gene's germline CDR1 is SGHDT and CDR2 YYEEEE. CDR3 sequence reads: CASSLDNYEQYF. The CDR3 DNA reads TGTGCCAGCAGCTTGGACAACTACGAGCAGTACTTC.

The chain links TRBV7-2 to TRBJ2-5; 8 nucleotides agree with TRBD1. CDR1 is SGHTA, CDR2 FQGNSA, per germline. The CDR3 totals 16 residues. V shed 4 bases and J 2 bases; nucleotides not matched to a gene: 9. In DNA, the CDR3 is TGTGCCAGCAGCTCTACCTTCCGGGACAGGCAAGAGACCCAGTACTTC. Translation gives CASSSTFRDRQETQYF.

The CDR3 here is CASSLNGNTEAFF. Here the CDR3 DNA reads TGTGCCAGCAGCTTGAACGGGAACACTGAAGCTTTCTTT. The chain joins TRBV7-8 to TRBJ1-1; no clear D. Germline V CDR1 and CDR2: SGHVS, FQNEAQ. The CDR3 extends over 13 amino acids. V was cut by 3 bases and J by 1 base, with 6 bases left in between. Full variable domain (rest looked up from reference TRBV7-8 and TRBJ1-1): GAGVSQSPRYKVAKRGQDVALRCDPISGHVSLFWYQQALGQGPEFLTYFQNEAQLDKSGLPSDRFFAERPEGSVSTLKIQRTQQEDSAVYLCASSLNGNTEAFFGQGTRLTVV.

The chain has TRBV5-4 and TRBJ2-3; a weak D match, TRBD1 (6 bases). Trimming shortened V by 0 bases and J by 0 bases, and 11 bases separated the two germline ends. CDR1 is SGHNT and CDR2 is YYREEE in the germline V gene (reference sequence). This CDR3 spans 16 amino acids. This CDR3 reads CASSLASRGSTDTQYF. The CDR3 DNA reads as TGTGCCAGCAGCTTGGCGTCCAGGGGTAGCACAGATACGCAGTATTTT.

V gene TRBV27 combines with J gene TRBJ2-5; no firm D call. Germline CDR1 reads MNHEY; CDR2 reads SMNVEV (reference sequence). The CDR3 sequence is 14 residues long. The germline V and J ends were trimmed by 4 bases and 0 bases, with 9 bases remaining between them. The CDR3 region is CASSWKAYQETQYF. CDR3 coding DNA: TGTGCCAGCAGTTGGAAAGCGTACCAAGAGACCCAGTACTTC.

Turning to this clone: At one boundary the junction diverges from the germline segment, which might be a read error. The V gene is TRBV2, the J gene TRBJ2-7; TRBD1 agrees at 8 bases. This CDR3 has 14 residues. CDR1 is SNHLY, CDR2 FYNNEI, per germline. The CDR3 bases are TGTGCCAGCAGAGAAGGGACAGGACCCTACGAGCAGTACTTC. Protein product: CASREGTGPYEQYF.

The chain links TRBV11-3 to TRBJ1-2; perhaps TRBD1 as D (5 bases). The germline CDR1 and CDR2 sequences are SGHNT and YENEEA. This CDR3 region has 14 residues. V was shortened by 5 bases and J by 4 bases, with 14 bases between the two germline ends. The DNA of the CDR3 is TGTGCCAGCAGCCGCGGGGGATTCAGCTATGGCTACACCTTC. Its protein product is CASSRGGFSYGYTF.

Only one count was recorded for this clone. V is TRBV11-2 and J is TRBJ2-1; possibly TRBD1 or TRBD2 for D (5 bases each). This CDR3 is built from 19 residues. CDR1 is SGHAT and CDR2 is FQNNGV in the germline V gene. Trimming shortened V by 1 base and J by 1 base, and 20 bases separated the two germline ends. In DNA, the CDR3 is TGTGCCAGCAGCTTAGGGTCCATGTGGGGGATTGGTTCCTACAATGAGCAGTTCTTC. Its translation: CASSLGSMWGIGSYNEQFF.

The V call is TRBV6-5, the J call TRBJ1-6; D unresolved. The CDR3 runs to 13 residues. Germline values: CDR1 MNHEY, CDR2 SVGAGI. Between the trimmed V and J ends, which lost 1 base and 11 bases, there was a span of 9 bases. CDR3 bases: TGTGCCAGCAGTTACTTCTACGGGACACCCCTCCACTTT. Translation: CASSYFYGTPLHF.

This clone is labeled medium-sized. This chain connects TRBV30 to TRBJ1-1; D may be TRBD1 (6 bases). The CDR3 consists of 13 residues. The V gene lost 5 bases and the J gene lost 6 bases, with 16 bases spanning the gap. Germline assignment: CDR1 GTSNPN and CDR2 SVGIG (reference sequence). This chain's CDR3 is CAWRDKAGPEAFF. The DNA of the CDR3 is TGTGCCTGGCGGGACAAGGCGGGCCCTGAAGCTTTCTTT.

V and J are TRBV5-6 and TRBJ1-3; D perhaps matches TRBD1 (5 bases). Trimming took 4 bases from V and 0 from J, leaving 17 bases between them. Germline V lookup: CDR1 SGHDT, CDR2 YYEEEE. This CDR3 has 17 residues. In nucleotides, the CDR3 is TGTGCCAGCAGCCGGACAACCGGCCGGGACTCTGGAAACACCATATATTTT. Translation gives CASSRTTGRDSGNTIYF.

This clone was seen only once. The chain couples TRBV9 to TRBJ2-6, with D uncertain. CDR3 length: 15 amino acids. Germline assignment: CDR1 SGDLS and CDR2 YYNGEE. Trimming took off 4 bases at V and 0 bases at J, with 8 bases between the two ends. For the CDR3, the DNA is TGTGCCAGCAGCCTAGGAGACTCTGGGGCCAACGTCCTGACTTTC. This encodes CASSLGDSGANVLTF. The whole variable domain, filled in from reference TRBV9 and TRBJ2-6, reads DSGVTQTPKHLITATGQRVTLRCSPRSGDLSVYWYQQSLDQGLQFLIQYYNGEERAKGNILERFSAQQFPDLHSELNLSSLELGDSALYFCASSLGDSGANVLTFGAGSRLTVL.

The V call is TRBV6-5, the J call TRBJ2-2; 9 nucleotides agree with TRBD1. Germline assignment: CDR1 MNHEY and CDR2 SVGAGI. Trimming at V came to 4 bases and at J to 5 bases, leaving 8 bases not matched to a gene. CDR3 length: 16 amino acids. The CDR3 bases are TGTGCCAGCAGTTCCGGACAGGGGTCGATTACCGGGGAGCTGTTTTTT. Residues: CASSSGQGSITGELFF.

V and J are TRBV19 and TRBJ2-7; the match to TRBD1 covers 10 bases. Trimming removed 5 bases from V and 6 bases from J; junction bases left unmatched: 7. This CDR3 is 14 amino acids long. CDR1 is LNHDA and CDR2 is SQIVND in the germline V gene (reference sequence). The DNA for the CDR3 is TGTGCCAGTAGTTCCGGACAGGGGGGTACCGAGCAGTACTTC. This gives the protein CASSSGQGGTEQYF.

The chain combines TRBV11-3 with TRBJ2-7, with D unclear. The CDR3 has 14 residues. Germline V gene sequence: CDR1 SGHNT, CDR2 YENEEA. Trimming pared 5 bases from V and 4 bases from J, leaving 15 bases between. CDR3 in DNA: TGTGCCAGCAGCCTGCCGGTAAGACCGTACGAGCAGTACTTC. Translation gives CASSLPVRPYEQYF.

The chain is built from TRBV4-1 and TRBJ2-1; D gene uncertain. The V gene lost 0 bases and the J gene lost 2 bases, with 2 bases spanning the gap. Germline V gene lookup returns CDR1 MGHRA and CDR2 YSYEKL. This CDR3 spans 13 amino acids. The CDR3 region has the DNA TGCGCCAGCAGCCAAGATACCTACAATGAGCAGTTCTTC. This gives the protein CASSQDTYNEQFF.

The chain is built from TRBV7-9 and TRBJ2-5; D unclear. Looked up from germline, CDR1 is SEHNR and CDR2 is FQNEAQ (reference sequence). This CDR3 region has 15 residues. Between the trimmed V and J ends, which lost 2 bases and 1 base, there was a span of 11 bases. The CDR3: CASSLTIGIQETQYF. In DNA, the CDR3 is TGTGCCAGCAGCTTAACCATAGGGATCCAAGAGACCCAGTACTTC.

J is TRBJ1-1 and V is TRBV27; the D gene is possibly TRBD1 (6 bases). Trimming stripped 4 bases from V and 7 bases from J, with 16 bases between. The CDR3 totals 14 residues. Germline CDR1 and CDR2: MNHEY and SMNVEV (reference sequence). The CDR3 spells CASSSRTGMDEAFF. DNA for the CDR3: TGTGCCAGCAGTTCCCGAACAGGGATGGATGAAGCTTTCTTT.

This clone was counted a single time. The CDR3 sequence is CASSLSGNEQFF. The DNA for the CDR3 is TGTGCCAGCAGCTTAAGTGGCAATGAGCAGTTCTTC. This chain links TRBV7-3 with TRBJ2-1; D ambiguous. Trimming took off 1 base at V and 6 bases at J, with 4 bases between the two ends. From germline, CDR1 is SGHTA and CDR2 FQGTGA. The CDR3 extends over 12 amino acids.

V usage is TRBV19 and J usage is TRBJ1-4; D is unresolved. The V gene's germline CDR1 is LNHDA and CDR2 SQIVND (reference sequence). CDR3 length: 14 residues. Trimming pared 1 base from V and 5 bases from J, leaving 8 bases between. CDR3 sequence reads: CASSIGGLNEKLFF. CDR3 DNA sequence: TGTGCCAGTAGTATAGGGGGATTAAATGAAAAACTGTTTTTT.